This TCR beta chain is from a study of blood T cell repertoires in COVID-19. Study-level information: Donors in the United States, Italy and Spain gave samples during acute or convalescent COVID-19. From T cells, B-cell-depleted T cells, or PBMCs came the material, which was cDNA or gDNA.

The CDR3 is 13 residues long. Germline V gene data show CDR1 as GTSNPN and CDR2 as SVGIG (reference sequence). V shed 1 base and J shed 8 bases, with 14 bases lying between them. In the original processing: Amplification from reference gene primers served as the basis for estimated nucleated cell counts. The repertoire was sequenced with immunoSEQ multiplex PCR; TCRdb's copy has only in-frame clones and lacks some. That table is the source of V, J and clone size, and D and trimming were worked out from the DNA. The profile shows over 45,000 clones, roughly 87% of them singletons. This receptor was obtained from a woman in her fifties or sixties with COVID-19, enrolled during active disease. The sequencing sample was made of peripheral blood. The genes are TRBV30 and TRBJ1-2; weak D call: TRBD1 (5 bases). DNA for the CDR3: TGTGCCTGGAGTGCGCCCCCTTACAGGGGCTACACCTTC. This translates into CAWSAPPYRGYTF.